A single sample is the source of the 32 T cell receptor beta chains below, sequenced in a study of regulatory T cells in long-lasting Graves disease. The time point was: newly diagnosed GD, antithyroid drugs for less than 3 months. PBMC-extracted RNA yielded the TCR library. According to the study, TCR beta libraries were built with iRepertoire HTBI primers and CDR3-region Arm-PCR. TCRdb re-derived calls from the multiplex PCR reads in MiXCR, one entry per CDR3 protein. The top ten hold approximately 7.6% of the sample, which has about 430,000 distinct CDR3 sequences, roughly 15% seen once. These data were also reused for a study on T cells in Graves' hyperthyroidism and ophthalmopathy.

The sequencing used peripheral blood mononuclear cells (PBMCs), collected at new diagnosis, from a patient treated with antithyroid drugs. The receptor set was obtained from a woman aged 40 to 50 with Graves disease.

This clonotype was observed many times. J is TRBJ2-3 and V is TRBV28, with 7 positions matching TRBD2. The germline gives CDR1 MDHEN, CDR2 SYDVKM. The CDR3 covers 16 residues. V shed 7 bases, J shed 0 bases, and the junction held 10 bases outside the gene matches. The CDR3 loop is CASTGEGLSSTDTQYF. The CDR3 DNA reads TGTGCCAGCACGGGGGAGGGCCTTTCTAGCACAGATACGCAGTATTTT.

This clonotype was recorded many times. V usage is TRBV18 and J usage is TRBJ2-2, with 7 bases fitting TRBD1. V dropped 8 bases and J dropped 1; count of bases not matched to a gene: 7. CDR1 KGHSH and CDR2 LQKENI come from the germline V gene. This CDR3 spans 15 amino acids. CDR3 nucleotides: TGTGCCAGCAGCCCCCGGACAGGGAACACCGGGGAGCTGTTTTTT. Residues: CASSPRTGNTGELFF. The variable domain in full, with the rest retrieved from reference TRBV18 and TRBJ2-2, is NAGVMQNPRHLVRRRGQEARLRCSPMKGHSHVYWYRQLPEEGLKFMVYLQKENIIDESGMPKERFSAEFPKEGPSILRIQQVVRGDSAAYFCASSPRTGNTGELFFGEGSRLTVL.

This clonotype was picked up many times. The chain recombines TRBV11-2 with TRBJ2-7; D may be TRBD1 (6 bases). Germline CDR1 SGHAT, CDR2 FQNNGV. The length of the CDR3 is 15 residues. V lost 2 bases, J lost 2 bases, and 13 bases lay in between. The CDR3 nucleotides read TGTGCCAGCAGCTTAATTGGAGACAGGACCTACGAGCAGTACTTC. As protein: CASSLIGDRTYEQYF. Together with reference TRBV11-2 and TRBJ2-7, the CDR3 gives the full variable domain: EAGVAQSPRYKIIEKRQSVAFWCNPISGHATLYWYQQILGQGPKLLIQFQNNGVVDDSQLPKDRFSAERLKGVDSTLKIQPAKLEDSAVYLCASSLIGDRTYEQYFGPGTRLTVT.

This clonotype was picked up many times. The chain employs TRBV20-1 and TRBJ1-5; D might be TRBD1 (5 bases). Trimming pared 3 bases from V and 1 base from J, leaving 10 bases between. The CDR3 length is 14 residues. Germline CDR1 is DFQATT and CDR2 is SNEGSKA (reference sequence). The DNA of the CDR3 is TGCAGTGCTAGTGTTGACAGAAGCAATCAGCCCCAGCATTTT. Translation: CSASVDRSNQPQHF.

On this clonotype itself: Given a much more abundant clone one base away, this may be a read error. The rearrangement links TRBV28 to TRBJ1-2; D gene ambiguous. Germline V gene data show CDR1 as MDHEN and CDR2 as SYDVKM. The CDR3 length is 14 residues. CDR3 nucleotide sequence: TGTGTCAGCAGTTCGGGCCCGCCGGGCTATGGCTACACCTTC. It codes for CVSSSGPPGYGYTF.

This clonotype was seen ten or more times. This CDR3 is CASSFGGRTSGDEQFF. In DNA form, the CDR3 reads TGTGCCAGCTCTTTTGGCGGGAGGACCAGTGGGGATGAGCAGTTCTTC. J is TRBJ2-1 and V is TRBV28; 8 nucleotides align to TRBD2. Losses at the gene ends were 8 bases for V and 8 bases for J; bases not matched to a gene: 17. This CDR3 region has 16 residues. CDR1 and CDR2 (germline): MDHEN, SYDVKM.

This clonotype was found many times. The DNA of the CDR3 is TGTGCCAGCAGTACGCTAACTAGCGGGAGGGCGTACGAGCAGTACTTC. This codes for CASSTLTSGRAYEQYF. The chain recombines TRBV12-3 or TRBV12-4 with TRBJ2-7; TRBD2 matches 13 bases. This CDR3 has 16 residues. The V and J ends lost 5 bases and 4 bases, in that order; junction bases with no gene match: 8.

This chain's CDR3 is CASSQVKGGPYEQYF. The CDR3 region has the DNA TGTGCCAGCAGCCAAGTAAAGGGGGGGCCCTACGAGCAGTACTTC. This chain joins TRBV3-1 and TRBJ2-7, with a tentative D call TRBD2 (7 bases). CDR1 and CDR2 (germline): LGHDT, YNNKEL (reference sequence). With 1 base removed from V and 2 bases from J, the gap between germline ends came to 12 bases. The CDR3 is 15 amino acids.

This clonotype was counted ten times or more. The chain is built from TRBV2 and TRBJ2-1, with 8 bases aligning to TRBD2. CDR1 SNHLY and CDR2 FYNNEI come from the germline V gene. The junction had 3 bases not matched to a gene; V was cut back by 8 bases and J by 0 bases. The CDR3 is 14 residues long. CDR3 coding DNA: TGTGCCAGCCAGCGGGAGAGCTCCTACAATGAGCAGTTCTTC. It yields the protein CASQRESSYNEQFF.

This clonotype was seen at least ten times. The chain joins TRBV11-2 to TRBJ2-5, with D unresolved. The V gene's germline CDR1 is SGHAT and CDR2 FQNNGV. V lost 8 bases, J lost 5 bases, and 9 bases lay in between. This CDR3 contains 11 residues. DNA for the CDR3: TGTGCCAGCGAGCAGGCGGAGACCCAGTACTTC. Encoded protein: CASEQAETQYF.

This clonotype was counted at least ten times. CDR3 DNA: TGTGCCAGCAGTTTTTCGTATACCGGCGGCTACACCTTC. Its protein is CASSFSYTGGYTF. V and J are TRBV12-3 or TRBV12-4 and TRBJ1-2, with no clear D. There are 13 residues in the CDR3. V was shortened by 3 bases and J by 8 bases, with 13 bases between the two germline ends.

This clonotype was recorded many times. V and J are TRBV30 and TRBJ1-1; the match to TRBD1 covers 7 bases. Losses at the gene ends were 4 bases for V and 1 base for J; bases not matched to a gene: 3. There are 13 residues in the CDR3. Germline CDR1 GTSNPN, CDR2 SVGIG (reference sequence). CDR3 DNA: TGTGCCTGGATGGGACAGACGAACACTGAAGCTTTCTTT. This codes for CAWMGQTNTEAFF.

The chain combines TRBV7-9 with TRBJ2-3; 10 bases agree with TRBD2. The CDR3 totals 15 residues. V shed 2 bases, J shed 7 bases, and the junction held 6 bases outside the gene matches. From germline, CDR1 is SEHNR and CDR2 FQNEAQ (reference sequence). Here the CDR3 reads CASSLPSGRANTQYF. As DNA, the CDR3 is TGTGCCAGCAGCTTACCCAGCGGGAGGGCCAATACGCAGTATTTT.

Details on this clonotype: A much larger clone sits a single nucleotide away, making a read error possible. The chain has TRBV12-3 or TRBV12-4 and TRBJ2-3; D assignment may be TRBD1 or TRBD2 (6 bases each). The closer fit of TRBJ2-1 to the DNA end suggests the J call may be wrong. The CDR3 has 14 amino acids. The CDR3 loop reads CASNRRGGDNKQFF. The CDR3 region has the DNA TGTGCCAGCAACCGGAGGGGTGGGGACAATAAGCAGTTCTTC.

This clonotype was recorded at least ten times. This chain uses TRBV20-1 with TRBJ2-1; 11 bases are a match to TRBD2. The CDR3 totals 14 residues. The V segment lost 3 bases and the J segment 8 bases; nucleotides outside the gene matches: 6. Germline V gene data show CDR1 as DFQATT and CDR2 as SNEGSKA (reference sequence). In DNA form, the CDR3 reads TGCAGTGCTAGGTCAACTAGCGGGAGTCATGAGCAGTTCTTC. Residues: CSARSTSGSHEQFF.

The chain combines TRBV13 with TRBJ2-5; D may be TRBD2 (6 bases). There are 14 residues in the CDR3. V dropped 7 bases and J dropped 11 bases, with 23 bases sitting between them. Germline V gene lookup returns CDR1 PRHDT and CDR2 FYEKMQ (reference sequence). The CDR3 region has the DNA TGTGCCAGCACCGGGACTCCAACCTACAATGAGCAGTACTTC. Amino acid sequence: CASTGTPTYNEQYF.

This clonotype was counted at least ten times. The V and J genes are TRBV3-1 and TRBJ2-1; 7 bases line up with TRBD2. CDR3 length: 15 residues. Germline CDR1 and CDR2: LGHDT and YNNKEL (reference sequence). J gave up 0 bases and V 3 bases, and 2 bases lay outside the gene matches. DNA of the CDR3: TGTGCCAGCAGCCATAAGCGGGGCTCCTACAATGAGCAGTTCTTC. Translation gives CASSHKRGSYNEQFF.

This clonotype has a handful of counts. The chain recombines TRBV6-1 with TRBJ2-1; D is ambiguous. CDR1 is MNHNS and CDR2 is SASEGT in the germline V gene. The CDR3 has 9 amino acids. V was clipped by 11 bases and J by 10 bases, with 9 bases between them. CDR3 DNA sequence: TGTGCCCACTCTATCGAGCAGTTCTTC. Amino acids: CAHSIEQFF.

The gene calls are TRBV4-1 and TRBJ1-6; 8 bases align to TRBD1. CDR1 is MGHRA and CDR2 is YSYEKL in the germline V gene. V shed 1 base and J 7 bases; nucleotides not matched to a gene: 6. This CDR3 region has 16 residues. The CDR3 DNA reads as TGCGCCAGCAGCCAAGCCGGAGACAGGGGCAATTCACCCCTCCACTTT. Translating gives CASSQAGDRGNSPLHF.

This clonotype was recorded at least ten times. J is TRBJ2-2 and V is TRBV28, with 7 bases identical to TRBD2. Per germline, CDR1 MDHEN and CDR2 SYDVKM. The V segment lost 8 bases and the J segment 0 bases; nucleotides outside the gene matches: 6. The CDR3 runs 15 residues. DNA for the CDR3: TGTGCCAGCTTAATGGGGGGGGCGAACACCGGGGAGCTGTTTTTT. Its protein product is CASLMGGANTGELFF.

This clonotype occurred many times. The chain combines TRBV28 with TRBJ2-1; 9 bases match TRBD2. Germline V gene data show CDR1 as MDHEN and CDR2 as SYDVKM. The CDR3 has 16 amino acids. Trimming removed 6 bases from V and 7 bases from J; junction bases left unmatched: 13. The chain's CDR3 is CASSPLPGTSKNEQFF. The CDR3 nucleotides are TGTGCCAGCAGCCCCCTCCCCGGGACTAGCAAGAATGAGCAGTTCTTC.

Comments on this clonotype: This clone may be a read error of a much larger clone one base away. The gene calls are TRBV9 and TRBJ2-3; no firm D call. Germline V gene data show CDR1 as SGDLS and CDR2 as YYNGEE. Trimming cost V 5 bases and J 5 bases, with 12 bases left between them. This CDR3 has 13 residues. CDR3 amino acids: CASRARSGDTQYF. In DNA, the CDR3 is TGTGCCAGCAGGGCCCGGTCGGGAGATACGCAGTATTTT.

The chain has TRBV15 and TRBJ2-7; tentatively, D is TRBD1 (5 bases). This CDR3 region has 13 residues. Germline CDR1 reads LNHNV; CDR2 reads YYDKDF (reference sequence). V was trimmed by 0 bases and J by 6 bases, leaving 9 bases between them. The CDR3 nucleotides read TGTGCCACCAGCAGAGAAGGCAGGGTCGAGCAGTACTTC. Translated, it gives CATSREGRVEQYF.

This clonotype has at least ten counts. J is TRBJ2-7 and V is TRBV28, with 7 bases fitting TRBD1. CDR1 MDHEN and CDR2 SYDVKM come from the germline V gene. The CDR3 spans 17 residues. The trim removed 5 bases at V and 6 bases at J, leaving 19 bases unmatched. The CDR3, as DNA: TGTGCCAGCAGTCCGCTTTACTGGGACAGTGGGCTTAGCGAGCAGTACTTC. Encoded protein: CASSPLYWDSGLSEQYF.

In regard to this clonotype: A much larger clone differs from this one at a single base, so this may be a read error. V usage is TRBV6-1 and J usage is TRBJ2-5; TRBD2 aligns across 7 bases. The J call may be wrong; the DNA end is better matched by TRBJ2-1. The V gene's germline CDR1 is MNHNS and CDR2 SASEGT. The CDR3 has 14 residues. The CDR3 region is CSSIGAGASNEQFF. The DNA for the CDR3 is TGTTCCAGCATAGGGGCGGGAGCTTCGAATGAGCAGTTCTTC.

This clonotype appeared a few times. This sequence joins TRBV11-2 and TRBJ2-7; D is possibly TRBD2 (5 bases). This CDR3 region has 17 residues. Trimming pared 0 bases from V and 3 bases from J, leaving 18 bases between. CDR1 SGHAT and CDR2 FQNNGV come from the germline V gene. CDR3 bases: TGTGCCAGCAGCTTAGATTTCGGACCCGGCGGGCACTACGAGCAGTACTTC. It codes for CASSLDFGPGGHYEQYF.

This clonotype was recorded at least ten times. The chain carries TRBV6-5 and TRBJ2-5; no reliable D call. Deletions cut 0 bases from V and 1 base from J, with 6 bases between. The CDR3 runs to 14 residues. The germline V gene encodes CDR1 MNHEY and CDR2 SVGAGI. The CDR3 is CASSYSTAQETQYF. The CDR3 nucleotides are TGTGCCAGCAGTTACTCGACGGCCCAAGAGACCCAGTACTTC.

This clonotype was counted at least ten times. The chain is built from TRBV12-3 or TRBV12-4 and TRBJ2-1, with 7 nucleotides matching TRBD1. This CDR3 is built from 14 residues. The junction had 7 bases not matched to a gene; V was cut back by 4 bases and J by 7 bases. The CDR3 nucleotides read TGTGCCAGCAGTTCCCGACAGGGTCGAAATGAGCAGTTCTTC. It specifies CASSSRQGRNEQFF.

The chain combines TRBV30 with TRBJ2-3; weak D call: TRBD2 (5 bases). CDR3 length equals 14 residues. Trimming shortened V by 5 bases and J by 4 bases, and 16 bases separated the two germline ends. Germline CDR1 GTSNPN, CDR2 SVGIG (reference sequence). For the CDR3, the DNA is TGTGCCTGGGAGGAGGCAGAAAAAGCAGATACGCAGTATTTT. Its translation is CAWEEAEKADTQYF.

This clonotype was counted between two and nine times. This CDR3 is CSVEDWLAPKYNEQFF. The CDR3 DNA reads TGCAGCGTTGAAGATTGGCTAGCGCCCAAATACAATGAGCAGTTCTTC. This sequence joins TRBV29-1 and TRBJ2-1, with a weak D call TRBD2 (6 bases). Germline lookup yields CDR1 SQVTM and CDR2 ANQGSEA. This CDR3 comprises 16 residues. V was trimmed by 0 bases and J by 4 bases, leaving 16 bases between them.

This clonotype was seen a handful of times. The rearrangement uses TRBV19 and TRBJ1-2; 7 bases are a match to TRBD1. CDR1 is LNHDA and CDR2 is SQIVND in the germline V gene (reference sequence). This CDR3 has 17 residues. Trimming cost V 6 bases and J 4 bases; bases outside gene matches: 17. CDR3 nucleotide sequence: TGTGCCAGTAGCACGAGAGCGGACAGGATTTGGATCTATGGCTACACCTTC. Translation gives CASSTRADRIWIYGYTF.

This clonotype was counted a few times. This CDR3 reads CASSPAGPGGAGSPLHF. DNA for the CDR3: TGTGCCAGCTCACCAGCGGGACCAGGGGGCGCAGGATCACCCCTCCACTTT. The chain employs TRBV18 and TRBJ1-6; 8 bases fit TRBD1. The junction had 13 bases not matched to a gene; V was cut back by 2 bases and J by 10 bases. Germline CDR1 reads KGHSH; CDR2 reads LQKENI. The CDR3 length is 17 residues.